The rows below give T cell receptor beta chains drawn from one sample of a study of blood T cell repertoires in COVID-19. This table comes from immunoSEQ multiplex PCR, and its TCRdb copy is limited to in-frame clones, with some not included. The sample consists of 95,000 to 110,000 clones, approximately 89% of them appearing once. Sequenced material: peripheral blood. Receptor source: a woman aged 80 or older in a cohort sampled during active COVID-19. CDR3s include the opening cysteine and the closing phenylalanine or tryptophan. The order of the fields is CDR3 protein, V gene, clone size. Clone size, where shown, is once, few, many, or a class for clones that have expanded.

CASSERPVPSGNTIYF	TRBV2	NA
CASSTWGQGAWWYTF	TRBV19	NA
CASSFGQGPGSYEQYF	TRBV28	NA
CASSLQGRRNTIYF	TRBV28	NA
CATSRDRAGQTKLFF	TRBV15	NA
CASTLQGAGGYTF	TRBV12-3/TRBV12-4	NA
CAWRTPGQVLYGYTF	TRBV30	NA
CASRVLGTGSIRGSYNEQFF	TRBV19	NA
CATSRDFRSQETQYF	TRBV15	NA
CASMPVGLGANVLTF	TRBV7-9	few
CASSGLGSGRAQSLEQYF	TRBV25-1	NA
CASSLNSNTEAFF	TRBV5-1	NA
CASSPLDPGELFF	TRBV5-4	NA
CASTRGGTDQPQHF	TRBV7-9	NA
CASSFQIGGAEQFF	TRBV7-2	NA
CASSQGTGNTIYF	TRBV7-6	NA
CASSPGKGFSTEAFF	TRBV18	NA
CASVGAGQLGAGTNEQFF	TRBV28	NA
CASSPPVGGPSTDTQYF	TRBV18	NA
CASKSGRAGDTQYF	TRBV19	few
CASTSGGGRVEAFF	TRBV11-2	NA
CASTTNGARDYNEQFF	TRBV5-1	NA
CASSEDSTNEKLFF	TRBV10-1	NA
CASSQLAGGNEQFF	TRBV9	NA
CASSVEAGGNEAFF	TRBV9	NA
CASSQTPGLASGELFF	TRBV3-1/TRBV3-2	NA
CASSLGSIALYGYTF	TRBV5-5	NA
CASSSGYEQYF	TRBV18	NA
CAISASGGARNEQFF	TRBV10-3	NA
CASSIASNPKEQFF	TRBV28	NA
CASGEDKNYEQYF	TRBV19	NA
CASSAGGTYGYTF	TRBV27	NA
CAISTGEAYSNQPQHF	TRBV10-3	NA
CASSVGTSGGATNEQFF	TRBV9	NA
CASGPPTVSYNEQFF	TRBV12-5	NA
CASSLFSGGADYNEQFF	TRBV7-9	NA
CASSLAFGGATNEKLFF	TRBV5-1	NA
CASRLEGGSGELFF	TRBV19	once
CAGRDFRRGTNYGYTF	TRBV30	NA
CASSWGQGKNIQYF	TRBV7-9	once
CASSPGQAGELFF	TRBV5-1	NA
CASKQALRGNQPQHF	TRBV28	NA
CASSLRTGQGMYEQFF	TRBV5-1	NA
CASSESVATNEKLFF	TRBV10-1	NA
CASSMRVNGELFF	TRBV5-1	NA
CASSRGRGFEAFF	TRBV7-8	NA
CASSPREQRGEQYF	TRBV18	NA
CASSLPGAGANVLTF	TRBV13	NA
CSISDTQYF	TRBV20-1	NA
CASSYGTGYEKLFF	TRBV6-6	NA
CASSLQGGRWGVVRGYTF	TRBV3-1/TRBV3-2	NA
CASSLLAGGGTDTQYF	TRBV7-6	NA
CASSLGQSNTEAFF	TRBV28	NA